This T cell receptor (beta chain) was obtained from a study of blood T cells in healthy people across ages. Findings and limits, study-wide: Estimated diversity that came from one million T cells was considered an underestimate.

This clonotype came up a few times. No antigen is known for it. Primed by a sample-barcoded 5' primer and a J-beta primer mix, a second PCR proceeded for about 6 to 12 cycles. Each sample yielded at least 2.5 million CDR3-containing paired-end reads. One entry per CDR3 protein results from TCRdb running MiXCR on the 5' RACE reads. The table has around 990,000 distinct CDR3 sequences, around two fifths seen once; the top ten hold less than 15%. The trim removed 3 bases at V and 2 bases at J, leaving 4 bases unmatched. The CDR3 runs 15 residues. PBMCs were isolated at a quantity of at least 7 million per sample.

The chain joins TRBV12-3 or TRBV12-4 to TRBJ1-5; TRBD1 agrees at 7 bases. The receptor comes from a man younger than 35 in good health. Sequenced material: blood. The CDR3 DNA reads TGTGCCAGCAGTTTTAAGGGGGCAGGCAATCAGCCCCAGCATTTT. Protein sequence: CASSFKGAGNQPQHF.